One sample yielded the 21 T cell receptor beta chains listed below, sequenced in a study of cytomegalovirus exposure and HLA in healthy donors (dated 2017 in TCRdb). The method was the immunoSEQ multiplex PCR assay. TCRdb took over this immuneACCESS table, retaining in-frame rearrangements with V and J assigned. Such tables are incomplete; in checked studies, under half of the missing clones stem from an unresolved V gene, and the remainder is unexplained. Here the sample has some 340,000 clones; about 90% occur a single time. The top ten hold over 1% of the sample. Source material: PBMCs. Source of these receptors: a woman in her 30s in good health and CMV-seropositive.

In this sample, this clone turned up once. The rearrangement uses TRBV29-1 and TRBJ1-2; perhaps TRBD1 as D (5 bases). This CDR3 has 13 amino acids. The V gene lost 0 bases and the J gene lost 5 bases, with 10 bases spanning the gap. The germline gives CDR1 SQVTM, CDR2 ANQGSEA. Here the CDR3 reads CSVEDMGGYGYTF. The CDR3 nucleotides are TGCAGCGTTGAAGATATGGGGGGGTATGGCTACACCTTC.

The chain recombines TRBV19 with TRBJ2-5, with a weak D call TRBD2 (6 bases). CDR3 length: 15 residues. Per the germline V gene, CDR1 is LNHDA and CDR2 is SQIVND (reference sequence). Deletions cut 3 bases from V and 2 bases from J, with 13 bases between. CDR3 amino acids: CASSILRGKQETQYF. CDR3 DNA: TGTGCCAGTAGTATCCTGCGCGGGAAACAAGAGACCCAGTACTTC.

The chain combines TRBV2 with TRBJ2-7, with no clear D. From germline, CDR1 is SNHLY and CDR2 FYNNEI. The CDR3 consists of 14 residues. Trimming removed 2 bases from V and 0 bases from J, with 8 bases in between. CDR3 sequence: CASSEWPVSYEQYF. CDR3 DNA sequence: TGTGCCAGCAGTGAATGGCCGGTCTCCTACGAGCAGTACTTC.

V gene TRBV6-1 combines with J gene TRBJ1-3; D unclear. V lost 2 bases and J 3 bases, leaving 2 bases between the germline ends. Germline CDR1 and CDR2: MNHNS and SASEGT. The CDR3 runs to 12 residues. The CDR3 sequence: CASSEFGNTIYF. In DNA form, the CDR3 reads TGTGCCAGCAGTGAATTTGGAAACACCATATATTTT.

The chain employs TRBV4-1 and TRBJ2-1, with D possibly matching TRBD2 (5 bases). CDR3 length: 16 residues. Germline CDR1 is MGHRA and CDR2 is YSYEKL. Trimming took 1 base from V and 6 from J, leaving 16 bases between them. The CDR3 coding sequence is TGCGCCAGCAGCCAAGGTGGGTTGGGAGTAATCAATGAGCAGTTCTTC. This gives the protein CASSQGGLGVINEQFF.

This chain joins TRBV29-1 and TRBJ1-3; no clear D. The CDR3 covers 12 residues. Germline CDR1 reads SQVTM; CDR2 reads ANQGSEA. The germline V and J ends were trimmed by 4 bases and 2 bases, with 6 bases remaining between them. CDR3 in amino acids: CSVVGTGNTIYF. CDR3 sequence (DNA): TGCAGCGTTGTCGGCACTGGAAACACCATATATTTT.

V is TRBV7-6 and J is TRBJ2-5; the match to TRBD2 covers 11 bases. The CDR3 totals 15 residues. Germline V gene lookup returns CDR1 SGHVS and CDR2 FNYEAQ. J was trimmed by 4 bases and V by 5 bases; bases with no gene match: 6. CDR3 coding DNA: TGTGCCAGCAGCCGAGAGACTAGCGGGGTAGAGACCCAGTACTTC. Translating gives CASSRETSGVETQYF.

J is TRBJ1-5 and V is TRBV6-5; D remains unclear. The CDR3 is 14 amino acids. Per the germline V gene, CDR1 is MNHEY and CDR2 is SVGAGI. Trimming stripped 5 bases from V and 0 bases from J, with 8 bases between. The CDR3 reads CASSQDNSNQPQHF. The CDR3 nucleotides read TGTGCCAGCAGTCAAGATAATAGCAATCAGCCCCAGCATTTT.

The CDR3 protein is CASSQDSQATNTEAFF. Written as DNA, the CDR3 is TGCGCCAGCAGCCAAGATTCCCAGGCAACCAACACTGAAGCTTTCTTT. The chain couples TRBV4-3 to TRBJ1-1; D remains unclear. Trimming took off 0 bases at V and 2 bases at J, with 13 bases between the two ends. The CDR3 has 16 amino acids. CDR1 is LGHNA and CDR2 is YSLEER in the germline V gene.

The rearrangement joins TRBV7-6 to TRBJ1-2; D ambiguous. The V and J ends lost 4 bases and 2 bases respectively, with 17 bases between them. Germline V lookup: CDR1 SGHVS, CDR2 FNYEAQ. The CDR3 is 16 residues long. DNA for the CDR3: TGTGCCAGCAGCTCGAATCAAGGAGGGCCAAACTATGGCTACACCTTC. Translated, it gives CASSSNQGGPNYGYTF.

The chain joins TRBV18 to TRBJ1-1; possibly TRBD1 for D (5 bases). Germline CDR1 and CDR2: KGHSH and LQKENI. V lost 6 bases and J lost 0, with 14 bases in between. This CDR3 spans 15 amino acids. CDR3 loop: CASSFSREMNTEAFF. DNA of the CDR3: TGTGCCAGCTCCTTTTCCAGGGAGATGAACACTGAAGCTTTCTTT.

The V call is TRBV28, the J call TRBJ2-7; D is unclear. CDR1 MDHEN and CDR2 SYDVKM come from the germline V gene. The germline V and J ends were trimmed by 7 bases and 7 bases, with 11 bases remaining between them. The CDR3 runs to 11 residues. CDR3 nucleotide sequence: TGTGCCAGCACTGGGCCTGGGGAGCAGTACTTC. This sequence encodes CASTGPGEQYF.

The chain couples TRBV27 to TRBJ2-7, with 8 bases that match TRBD1. CDR1 and CDR2 from the germline V gene are MNHEY and SMNVEV (reference sequence). This CDR3 spans 15 amino acids. After removal of 7 bases from V and 2 bases from J, the junction contained 10 bases not matched to a gene. CDR3 protein: CASISTGTGAYEQYF. CDR3 nucleotide sequence: TGTGCCAGCATTTCAACCGGGACAGGAGCCTACGAGCAGTACTTC.

This chain links TRBV27 with TRBJ1-2; 12 nucleotides line up with TRBD1. Germline V gene data show CDR1 as MNHEY and CDR2 as SMNVEV (reference sequence). The trim removed 6 bases at V and 3 bases at J, leaving 5 bases unmatched. This CDR3 is built from 15 residues. The CDR3 coding sequence is TGTGCCAGCAGAGCCGGGACAGGGGGCTACTATGGCTACACCTTC. Amino acid sequence: CASRAGTGGYYGYTF.

This chain links TRBV30 with TRBJ1-5, with TRBD1 as a possible D gene (5 bases). The CDR3 has 15 residues. V was clipped by 4 bases and J by 3 bases, with 16 bases between them. CDR1 and CDR2 (germline): GTSNPN, SVGIG (reference sequence). The DNA of the CDR3 is TGTGCCTGGAACCCATCCGGGGCTCCCAATCAGCCCCAGCATTTT. It encodes CAWNPSGAPNQPQHF.

The rearrangement uses TRBV25-1 and TRBJ2-7, with TRBD2 identical over 7 bases. CDR3 size: 16 residues. After removal of 6 bases from V and 6 bases from J, the junction contained 17 bases not matched to a gene. In germline, CDR1 is MGHDK, CDR2 SYGVNS. The CDR3 DNA is TGTGCCAGCAGCCCTCAGGCGACGGGAGGTCGGCGCGAGCAGTACTTC. Translated, it gives CASSPQATGGRREQYF.

This clone appeared a single time. The chain joins TRBV7-2 to TRBJ2-7; D unclear. In germline, CDR1 is SGHTA, CDR2 FQGNSA. The CDR3 runs to 14 residues. The ends were cut back, 1 base at V and 4 bases at J, with 11 bases in the middle. The CDR3 DNA follows: TGTGCCAGCAGCTTAGACTACTCGACTTACGAGCAGTACTTC. Protein sequence: CASSLDYSTYEQYF. Based on the CDR3 plus reference TRBV7-2 and TRBJ2-7, the full variable domain is GAGVSQSPSNKVTEKGKDVELRCDPISGHTALYWYRQSLGQGLEFLIYFQGNSAPDKSGLPSDRFSAERTGGSVSTLTIQRTQQEDSAVYLCASSLDYSTYEQYFGPGTRLTVT.

The V gene is TRBV7-2, the J gene TRBJ2-3, with 11 nucleotides matching TRBD1. The germline V gene encodes CDR1 SGHTA and CDR2 FQGNSA. There are 17 residues in the CDR3. The J segment lost 1 base and the V segment lost 4 bases, leaving 7 bases of the junction unmatched. The CDR3 DNA reads TGTGCCAGCAGCTCTTCATGGGACAGGGGGGGCACAGATACGCAGTATTTT. Its protein is CASSSSWDRGGTDTQYF.

The V call is TRBV4-2, the J call TRBJ2-5; D remains unclear. This CDR3 is built from 14 residues. The germline CDR1 and CDR2 sequences are LGHNA and YNFKEQ. V was cut by 0 bases and J by 1 base, with 6 bases left in between. The CDR3 DNA sequence: TGTGCCAGCAGCCAAGACGGAGCCCAAGAGACCCAGTACTTC. Encoded protein: CASSQDGAQETQYF.

The gene calls are TRBV5-4 and TRBJ2-2, with 8 bases lining up with TRBD2. Germline lookup yields CDR1 SGHNT and CDR2 YYREEE (reference sequence). V was clipped by 3 bases and J by 3 bases; unmatched bases: 7. This CDR3 is built from 16 residues. CDR3 residues: CASSSGGSLDTGELFF. In nucleotides, the CDR3 is TGTGCCAGCAGCTCGGGGGGGAGTTTGGACACCGGGGAGCTGTTTTTT.

The count of this clone is one. The chain combines TRBV28 with TRBJ1-5; TRBD1 aligns across 8 bases. CDR3 length: 15 amino acids. With V trimmed by 3 bases and J by 4 bases, 5 bases remained unmatched. Germline CDR1 MDHEN, CDR2 SYDVKM. The CDR3 DNA is TGTGCCAGCAGTTTGGGACAGGCATCTAATCAGCCCCAGCATTTT. This translates into CASSLGQASNQPQHF.